This entry lists 9 T cell receptor beta chains sequenced from one sample in a study of a mutant IDH1 vaccine in newly diagnosed glioma. Specified time point: baseline, week 1 (first vaccination visit). Treatment of the sample: pre-vaccination baseline after standard-of-care therapy. Clones were sequenced by immunoSEQ multiplex PCR, and TCRdb holds only the in-frame ones, with some missing. The table has 92,000 or so clones, about 80% seen once; the top ten hold nearly 5.5%. The sample was PBMCs, taken from a glioma patient treated with radiotherapy, temozolomide or both. The source is a man aged 35-49 years with glioma. Some clones in this sample may be carry-over from other donors' samples.

CDR3 region: CASSSVRSGANVLTF. The CDR3 DNA is TGTGCCAGCAGCTCCGTCCGCTCTGGGGCCAACGTCCTGACTTTC. The V gene is TRBV7-9, the J gene TRBJ2-6; D unclear. V was shortened by 4 bases and J by 0 bases, with 7 bases between the two germline ends. CDR3 size: 15 residues. The germline CDR1 and CDR2 sequences are SEHNR and FQNEAQ (reference sequence).

This rearrangement joins TRBV7-9 to TRBJ1-6; no reliable D call. V lost 2 bases and J 7 bases, leaving 12 bases between the germline ends. Germline CDR1 and CDR2: SEHNR and FQNEAQ (reference sequence). The length of the CDR3 is 15 residues. The CDR3 reads CASSLTGRTNSPLHF. The CDR3 DNA reads as TGTGCCAGCAGCTTAACCGGGAGAACCAATTCACCCCTCCACTTT.

This sequence joins TRBV30 and TRBJ1-1; the match to TRBD1 covers 7 bases. Germline CDR1 reads GTSNPN; CDR2 reads SVGIG (reference sequence). The trim removed 4 bases at V and 1 base at J, leaving 6 bases unmatched. This CDR3 has 14 amino acids. The CDR3 DNA sequence: TGTGCCTGGAATAGGGACAGAGAGAACACTGAAGCTTTCTTT. This codes for CAWNRDRENTEAFF.

In nucleotides, the CDR3 is TGTGCCAGCAGACCTCGACAGACAGGGCTCGCTGAAGCTTTCTTT. Amino acid sequence: CASRPRQTGLAEAFF. The rearrangement joins TRBV2 to TRBJ1-1; 7 bases align to TRBD1. V was clipped by 6 bases and J by 6 bases; unmatched bases: 13. The germline V gene has CDR1 SNHLY and CDR2 FYNNEI. The CDR3 has 15 residues.

This chain connects TRBV6-5 to TRBJ1-2, with a tentative D call TRBD1 (5 bases). Trimming removed 0 bases at V and 5 bases at J, with 13 bases between. CDR1 MNHEY and CDR2 SVGAGI come from the germline V gene. The CDR3 is 15 amino acids. The CDR3 bases are TGTGCCAGCAGTTACTCCACGTTGGAGGGGTATGGCTACACCTTC. Translation gives CASSYSTLEGYGYTF.

V usage is TRBV5-6 and J usage is TRBJ1-5; TRBD1 might be the D (5 bases). Germline loops: CDR1 SGHDT, CDR2 YYEEEE. The germline V and J ends were trimmed by 5 bases and 6 bases, with 12 bases remaining between them. This CDR3 is built from 13 residues. Here the CDR3 reads CASSPGFGQPQHF. The DNA for the CDR3 is TGTGCCAGCAGTCCAGGGTTCGGTCAGCCCCAGCATTTT.

This chain's CDR3 is CASSRQGGDSPLHF. The CDR3, as DNA: TGTGCCAGCAGCAGACAGGGGGGGGATTCACCCCTCCACTTT. The rearrangement joins TRBV6-5 to TRBJ1-6; 9 bases line up with TRBD1. There are 14 residues in the CDR3. The ends lost 6 bases at V and 8 bases at J; junction bases unmatched: 5. The germline V gene has CDR1 MNHEY and CDR2 SVGAGI.

This sequence joins TRBV5-4 and TRBJ2-7; D is possibly TRBD1 or TRBD2 (5 bases each). CDR1 and CDR2 (germline): SGHNT, YYREEE (reference sequence). The CDR3 is made up of 12 amino acids. V was trimmed by 9 bases and J by 5 bases, leaving 15 bases between them. As DNA, the CDR3 is TGTGCCATCCGCGGCCGGGGCAACGAGCAGTACTTC. Protein: CAIRGRGNEQYF.

This chain uses TRBV29-1 with TRBJ1-1, with no clear D. Germline V gives CDR1 SQVTM, CDR2 ANQGSEA. The CDR3 consists of 12 residues. Trimming removed 6 bases at V and 1 base at J, with 9 bases between. The CDR3: CSVGLPNTEAFF. CDR3 DNA: TGCAGCGTCGGTCTTCCGAACACTGAAGCTTTCTTT.